Reported below is one T cell receptor beta chain. Antigen specificity is unknown. V dropped 1 base and J dropped 8 bases, with 11 bases sitting between them. Germline V gives CDR1 SQVTM, CDR2 ANQGSEA. The CDR3 extends over 12 amino acids. In the source study's methods: Built for papillary thyroid cancer, a distant-metastasis classifier drew on CDR3 differences across clinicopathological groups. TCRdb ran MiXCR on the PCR reads. The V and J calls reflect TCRdb's pipeline rather than the authors' work. Altogether roughly 40,000 clones are present, approximately 15% being singletons, with the ten largest covering 20% to 25%. This specimen belongs to a study of metastatic and nonmetastatic thyroid tumors. Study information: Malignant thyroid and benign thyroid patients provided blood and tumor or nodule tissue whose repertoires were compared. Whole-study findings and limits: As reported, TCR beta diversity in blood and tumor was significantly higher in malignant thyroid tumors than in benign nodules.

Patients underwent thyroid surgery, and none had received any treatment before it. This chain uses TRBV29-1 with TRBJ1-2; tentative D call: TRBD1 (5 bases). This TCR came from a female donor with papillary thyroid cancer or a benign thyroid nodule (not recorded which). Some clones in this sample may be carry-over from other donors' samples. Sequencing was carried out using blood. In DNA form, the CDR3 reads TGCAGCGTTGAAGGCACAGGTGACGGCTACACCTTC. It translates to CSVEGTGDGYTF.